The 23 T cell receptor beta chains presented below share a single source sample, sequenced in a study of cytomegalovirus exposure and HLA in healthy donors. This PCR relied on a set of 60 Vbeta primers and 13 Jbeta primers. The repertoire was sequenced with immunoSEQ multiplex PCR; TCRdb's copy has only in-frame clones and lacks some. The sample lists 90,000 to 120,000 clones, 73% seen once, with roughly 8% in the top ten. Sequencing was performed on PBMCs. These receptors were taken from a man aged 30 to 39 in good health and CMV-seronegative.

This clone appeared a few times. This chain uses TRBV7-7 with TRBJ2-7, with 11 bases matching TRBD1. Unmatched junction bases numbered 3, after V lost 5 bases and J lost 6 bases. The CDR3 totals 13 residues. The V gene's germline CDR1 is SSHAT and CDR2 FNYEAQ (reference sequence). CDR3 protein: CASSRDRGGEQYF. The DNA of the CDR3 is TGTGCCAGCAGCAGGGACAGGGGGGGCGAGCAGTACTTC.

CDR3 region: CASAGQGTHEQYF. CDR3 coding DNA: TGTGCCTCCGCGGGACAGGGAACGCACGAGCAGTACTTC. The rearrangement uses TRBV2 and TRBJ2-7, with 9 bases that match TRBD1. CDR1 is SNHLY, CDR2 FYNNEI, per germline. The CDR3 sequence is 13 residues long. V gave up 11 bases and J gave up 5 bases; unmatched junction bases: 10.

This chain links TRBV18 with TRBJ2-7; tentative D call: TRBD2 (6 bases). V was cut by 3 bases and J by 0 bases, with 9 bases left in between. The CDR3 is made up of 14 amino acids. Per germline, CDR1 KGHSH and CDR2 LQKENI. This chain's CDR3 is CASSPGGVSYEQYF. CDR3 DNA: TGTGCCAGCTCACCTGGAGGGGTCTCCTACGAGCAGTACTTC.

Comment on this clone: A much larger clone sits a single nucleotide away, making a read error possible. Additional DNA sequences in this sample encode the identical CDR3. The gene calls are TRBV4-1 and TRBJ2-1, with TRBD2 identical over 9 bases. V shed 6 bases, J shed 6 bases, and the junction held 9 bases outside the gene matches. The CDR3 has 15 amino acids. The germline V gene has CDR1 MGHRA and CDR2 YSYEKL. CDR3 in DNA: TGCGCCAGCAGAGTCAGCGGGGGGACTTTCAATGAGCAGTTCTTC. It yields the protein CASRVSGGTFNEQFF.

This clone came up a few times. The DNA of the CDR3 is TGTGCCAGCAACCAGGACAGGGGTTCCTACGAGCAGTACTTC. Amino acid sequence: CASNQDRGSYEQYF. The rearrangement links TRBV2 to TRBJ2-7; 9 nucleotides agree with TRBD1. The germline gives CDR1 SNHLY, CDR2 FYNNEI. The CDR3 covers 14 residues. Unmatched junction bases numbered 5, after V lost 7 bases and J lost 1 base.

V is TRBV11-1 and J is TRBJ2-7; D is possibly TRBD2 (5 bases). Germline CDR1 and CDR2: SGHAT and FQDESV (reference sequence). The CDR3 covers 13 residues. The V end was cut by 6 bases, the J end by 0 bases, with 9 bases between. The CDR3 protein is CASREGSSYEQYF. The CDR3 nucleotides are TGTGCCAGCAGGGAAGGGAGCTCCTACGAGCAGTACTTC.

The chain employs TRBV7-2 and TRBJ2-5; D might be TRBD2 (6 bases). The ends were cut back, 6 bases at V and 6 bases at J, with 17 bases in the middle. CDR3 length: 14 residues. CDR1 and CDR2 (germline): SGHTA, FQGNSA. In DNA, the CDR3 is TGTGCCAGCAGTCCGCCGGGGGACTTGCAGACCCAGTACTTC. Translating it yields CASSPPGDLQTQYF.

The rearrangement uses TRBV6-1 and TRBJ1-1, with 9 bases that match TRBD1. The CDR3 length is 14 residues. V lost 5 bases to trimming and J lost 7 bases; unmatched junction nucleotides: 8. In germline, CDR1 is MNHNS, CDR2 SASEGT. CDR3 in DNA: TGTGCCAGCAGTCTGGACAGGGGCGGGAGTGAAGCTTTCTTT. This translates into CASSLDRGGSEAFF.

The chain has TRBV10-2 and TRBJ2-5, with TRBD2 identical over 10 bases. CDR1 is WSHSY and CDR2 is SAAADI in the germline V gene. The length of the CDR3 is 18 residues. J was trimmed by 5 bases and V by 2 bases; bases with no gene match: 14. The CDR3 spells CASSEMLGGTAGGETQYF. The CDR3 coding sequence is TGCGCCAGCAGTGAGATGTTGGGGGGGACAGCGGGGGGGGAGACCCAGTACTTC.

This sequence joins TRBV11-2 and TRBJ2-5; D ambiguous. The V and J ends lost 1 base and 5 bases respectively, with 20 bases between them. The CDR3 covers 17 residues. In germline, CDR1 is SGHAT, CDR2 FQNNGV. CDR3 bases: TGTGCCAGCAGCTTAGGCTTAGGTTCAGCTAGGTACGAGACCCAGTACTTC. This gives the protein CASSLGLGSARYETQYF.

This clone has just one count. The chain uses TRBV29-1 and TRBJ2-1; 10 positions match TRBD2. J lost 4 bases, V lost 1 base, and 7 bases had no gene match. Germline CDR1 is SQVTM and CDR2 is ANQGSEA. The CDR3 length is 16 residues. The CDR3 region has the DNA TGCAGCGTTGAAGGAAGCGGGAGGGCCGCATACAATGAGCAGTTCTTC. Residues: CSVEGSGRAAYNEQFF.

The V call is TRBV10-3, the J call TRBJ2-2; the match to TRBD1 covers 8 bases. This CDR3 has 15 amino acids. The germline V gene encodes CDR1 ENHRY and CDR2 SYGVKD. The trim removed 6 bases at V and 7 bases at J, leaving 10 bases unmatched. The chain's CDR3 is CAISNHDRGDGELFF. CDR3 nucleotide sequence: TGTGCCATCAGCAATCACGACAGGGGTGACGGGGAGCTGTTTTTT.

This sequence joins TRBV28 and TRBJ1-1, with D tentatively TRBD1 (5 bases). CDR3 length: 16 residues. V lost 7 bases, J lost 3 bases, and 21 bases lay in between. Per germline, CDR1 MDHEN and CDR2 SYDVKM. The DNA for the CDR3 is TGTGCCAGCACCTTCTCGGAGGGGAGCGGGTACACTGAAGCTTTCTTT. Translated: CASTFSEGSGYTEAFF. The entire variable domain, with the rest obtained from reference TRBV28 and TRBJ1-1, is as follows: DVKVTQSSRYLVKRTGEKVFLECVQDMDHENMFWYRQDPGLGLRLIYFSYDVKMKEKGDIPEGYSVSREKKERFSLILESASTNQTSMYLCASTFSEGSGYTEAFFGQGTRLTVV.

The chain joins TRBV6-5 to TRBJ1-1; D not resolved. Between the trimmed V and J ends, which lost 6 bases and 4 bases, there was a span of 12 bases. There are 13 residues in the CDR3. Germline V gene data show CDR1 as MNHEY and CDR2 as SVGAGI. The CDR3 DNA follows: TGTGCCAGCAGCCCGTCCGGGTCCACTGAAGCTTTCTTT. Its translation is CASSPSGSTEAFF.

This clone has only a few counts. The chain employs TRBV30 and TRBJ1-2; a possible D gene is TRBD1 (5 bases). V lost 7 bases, J lost 4 bases, and 22 bases lay in between. This CDR3 contains 15 residues. Germline CDR1 reads GTSNPN; CDR2 reads SVGIG (reference sequence). The CDR3 DNA is TGTGCCTTGGAGGGAGAGACGGGACCGCCCTATGGCTACACCTTC. This sequence encodes CALEGETGPPYGYTF. Full variable domain (remainder filled in from reference TRBV30 and TRBJ1-2): SQTIHQWPATLVQPVGSPLSLECTVEGTSNPNLYWYRQAAGRGLQLLFYSVGIGQISSEVPQNLSASRPQDRQFILSSKKLLLSDSGFYLCALEGETGPPYGYTFGSGTRLTVV.

Only one count was recorded for this clone. V is TRBV5-1 and J is TRBJ1-3, with 8 bases fitting TRBD1. Germline loops: CDR1 SGHRS, CDR2 YFSETQ. The V and J ends lost 5 bases and 8 bases, in that order; junction bases with no gene match: 12. CDR3 length: 15 residues. CDR3 sequence reads: CASRSSGQAVDTIYF. The DNA of the CDR3 is TGCGCCAGCAGATCATCGGGACAGGCTGTAGACACCATATATTTT.

This chain joins TRBV28 and TRBJ1-4; tentatively, D is TRBD1 (6 bases). The CDR3 has 16 amino acids. Germline V gene data show CDR1 as MDHEN and CDR2 as SYDVKM. The V end was cut by 8 bases, the J end by 3 bases, with 19 bases between. For the CDR3, the DNA is TGTGCCAGCGCTCATTCTTTGGGGGCTTCTAATGAAAAACTGTTTTTT. Protein product: CASAHSLGASNEKLFF.

The chain uses TRBV7-2 and TRBJ2-5; 15 nucleotides match TRBD2. Germline V lookup: CDR1 SGHTA, CDR2 FQGNSA. V lost 3 bases, J lost 3 bases, and 11 bases stayed unmatched. The CDR3 consists of 19 residues. This CDR3 is CASSFFSPGTSGGKETQYF. The CDR3 coding sequence is TGTGCCAGCAGCTTCTTTTCACCGGGGACTAGCGGGGGGAAAGAGACCCAGTACTTC.

The chain joins TRBV11-2 to TRBJ2-7; the match to TRBD1 covers 7 bases. Germline CDR1 reads SGHAT; CDR2 reads FQNNGV. V was pared by 5 bases and J by 5 bases, with 9 bases of the junction left unmatched. The CDR3 contains 14 residues. In DNA, the CDR3 is TGTGCCAGCAGCCCAACGGACAGGCAAGACGAGCAGTACTTC. Translating it yields CASSPTDRQDEQYF.

V usage is TRBV7-8 and J usage is TRBJ2-5; 8 bases are shared with TRBD2. Germline CDR1 is SGHVS and CDR2 is FQNEAQ. The CDR3 covers 15 residues. V trimming: 2 bases; J trimming: 1 base; junction bases outside the gene matches: 3. Here the CDR3 DNA reads TGTGCCAGCAGCTTATCGGGACTAGGCCAAGAGACCCAGTACTTC. Its protein is CASSLSGLGQETQYF.

The chain recombines TRBV6-1 with TRBJ2-7; a weak D match, TRBD2 (6 bases). Germline V gene lookup returns CDR1 MNHNS and CDR2 SASEGT. Trimming removed 7 bases at V and 0 bases at J, with 16 bases between. The length of the CDR3 is 15 residues. The CDR3 DNA is TGTGCCAGCAAATTGAGGGGACTGGTCTCCTACGAGCAGTACTTC. Translated, it gives CASKLRGLVSYEQYF.

The V call is TRBV12-2, the J call TRBJ1-5; the D call in the table, TRBD1, was not verified against the DNA. TRBV12-2 is deemed a pseudogene. This CDR3 region has 17 residues. CDR3 in amino acids: CASRLVPPGLVDQPQHF. As DNA, the CDR3 is TGTGCAAGTCGCTTAGTCCCCCCAGGGCTGGTTGATCAGCCCCAGCATTTT.

The chain couples TRBV29-1 to TRBJ2-3; unclear D gene. V gave up 8 bases and J gave up 8 bases, with 14 bases separating them. CDR3 size: 11 residues. Germline CDR1 reads SQVTM; CDR2 reads ANQGSEA. In DNA form, the CDR3 reads TGCAGCCCCGCCTCATCGGGTACGCAGTATTTT. This codes for CSPASSGTQYF.